The 19 T cell receptor beta chains in this list originate from one sample, sequenced in a study of vaccination and CD4 T cells after COVID-19 (dated 2022 in TCRdb). No antigen has been identified for these receptors. This specimen's treatment or condition label, interpreted: approximately 11-day PBMC culture with coronavirus spike peptide pools or control peptides (ViraFEST assay). The protocol used for the library was PCR. TCRdb records Illumina iSeq 100 as the sequencer. DNA from cultured CD4+ T cells underwent TCR sequencing with the Oncomine TCR Beta short-read assay at the Johns Hopkins FTIC core. TCRdb took the public reads, trimmed them with fastp at Q25, ran MiXCR for clone calling and kept in-frame beta chains. Merged by CDR3 protein, the rows form single entries marked with the most common genes and DNA. The table for this sample lists about 26,000 distinct CDR3 sequences; 35% to 50% of them were counted only once. The ten most abundant clones make up approximately 11% of the sample.

Input material: CD4+ T cells from blood, cultured in vitro. The receptors come from a human donor who had recovered from COVID-19.

This clonotype was detected only a few times. This sequence joins TRBV11-2 and TRBJ2-5; D not certain. CDR1 SGHAT and CDR2 FQNNGV come from the germline V gene. V gave up 1 base and J gave up 5 bases, with 11 bases separating them. The CDR3 runs 14 residues. CDR3 region: CASSLGAGLETQYF. CDR3 bases: TGTGCCAGCAGCTTAGGTGCCGGGTTGGAGACCCAGTACTTC.

This sequence joins TRBV2 and TRBJ2-3, with a weak D call TRBD2 (6 bases). The CDR3 is made up of 11 amino acids. Germline V lookup: CDR1 SNHLY, CDR2 FYNNEI. V was clipped by 10 bases and J by 8 bases, with 13 bases between them. CDR3 DNA sequence: TGTGCCACCAGACTAGTTGGTACGCAGTATTTT. It specifies CATRLVGTQYF.

Only a few counts were recorded for this clonotype. J is TRBJ1-2 and V is TRBV24-1; the D is unclear. The V gene lost 3 bases and the J gene lost 6 bases, with 7 bases spanning the gap. CDR1 is KGHDR and CDR2 is SFDVKD in the germline V gene. The CDR3 runs to 12 residues. CDR3 in DNA: TGTGCCACCAGTGATAATATGGATGGCTACACCTTC. It yields the protein CATSDNMDGYTF.

Worth noting for this clonotype: The junction departs from germline at one end; a sequencing error may be responsible. This chain joins TRBV27 and TRBJ2-5, with 7 positions matching TRBD1. This CDR3 has 15 residues. Germline values: CDR1 MNHEY, CDR2 SMNVEV (reference sequence). The CDR3 sequence is CASSPDRVYQESQYF. CDR3 DNA sequence: TGTGCCAGCAGCCCAGACAGGGTGTACCAAGAGAGCCAGTACTTC.

The gene calls are TRBV7-9 and TRBJ2-3; D is unresolved. Trimming removed 2 bases from V and 2 bases from J, with 8 bases in between. The CDR3 runs to 14 residues. The germline CDR1 and CDR2 sequences are SEHNR and FQNEAQ (reference sequence). The CDR3, as DNA: TGTGCCAGCAGCTTACGGTCCACCACAGATACGCAGTATTTT. As protein: CASSLRSTTDTQYF.

The chain has TRBV25-1 and TRBJ1-2, with D uncertain. Trimming cost V 1 base and J 8 bases, with 20 bases left between them. The CDR3 spans 16 residues. CDR1 and CDR2 (germline): MGHDK, SYGVNS. The CDR3 bases are TGTGCCAGCAGTGAATCTAGAAGAGGGCCCGCCGGGGGCTACACCTTC. Translation: CASSESRRGPAGGYTF.

The chain combines TRBV20-1 with TRBJ1-6; D is undetermined. The V gene's germline CDR1 is DFQATT and CDR2 SNEGSKA (reference sequence). The V end was cut by 0 bases, the J end by 7 bases, with 10 bases between. There are 14 residues in the CDR3. CDR3 loop: CSARDRTENSPLHF. CDR3 DNA sequence: TGCAGTGCTAGAGATAGGACGGAAAATTCACCCCTCCACTTT.

The V gene is TRBV27, the J gene TRBJ1-4; tentatively, D is TRBD1 (6 bases). Germline assignment: CDR1 MNHEY and CDR2 SMNVEV (reference sequence). The CDR3 length is 15 residues. Trimming shortened V by 5 bases and J by 8 bases, and 18 bases separated the two germline ends. CDR3 in amino acids: CASSPNRVVREKLFF. The DNA of the CDR3 is TGTGCCAGCAGTCCTAACAGGGTTGTGCGGGAAAAACTGTTTTTT.

The chain couples TRBV19 to TRBJ2-7; D is undetermined. The germline V gene has CDR1 LNHDA and CDR2 SQIVND (reference sequence). Deletions cut 3 bases from V and 0 bases from J, with 9 bases between. This CDR3 spans 14 amino acids. The CDR3 loop reads CASSMPDRSYEQYF. CDR3 DNA: TGTGCCAGTAGTATGCCGGATCGCTCCTACGAGCAGTACTTC.

The chain joins TRBV12-3 or TRBV12-4 to TRBJ2-7; D uncertain. The germline V and J ends were trimmed by 2 bases and 4 bases, with 6 bases remaining between them. The CDR3 runs 12 residues. In DNA form, the CDR3 reads TGTGCCAGCAGTTTACCTTATTACGAGCAGTACTTC. It is translated as CASSLPYYEQYF.

This chain joins TRBV11-1 and TRBJ2-7; D perhaps matches TRBD1 (5 bases). Germline CDR1 is SGHAT and CDR2 is FQDESV (reference sequence). Trimming took off 4 bases at V and 3 bases at J, with 19 bases between the two ends. CDR3 length: 16 residues. The CDR3 DNA reads as TGTGCCAGCAGCTCTGTGAGTTCAGGGTTACACTACGAGCAGTACTTC. This codes for CASSSVSSGLHYEQYF.

The genes are TRBV19 and TRBJ2-1, with D hard to call. Germline V CDR1 and CDR2: LNHDA, SQIVND (reference sequence). The ends were cut back, 4 bases at V and 2 bases at J, with 15 bases in the middle. The CDR3 runs 16 residues. The CDR3 DNA follows: TGTGCCAGTAGTACCCGCGCAGCCTTTCCCTACAATGAGCAGTTCTTC. Translation gives CASSTRAAFPYNEQFF.

The chain is built from TRBV4-3 and TRBJ2-5; the match to TRBD2 covers 11 bases. The CDR3 is 16 amino acids. CDR1 LGHNA and CDR2 YSLEER come from the germline V gene. V shed 0 bases, J shed 9 bases, and the junction held 9 bases outside the gene matches. CDR3 DNA sequence: TGCGCCAGCAGCCAAGAACTAGCGGGGGCCACCGCGGCCCAGTACTTC. It codes for CASSQELAGATAAQYF.

The chain is built from TRBV18 and TRBJ2-7, with TRBD2 as a possible D gene (6 bases). Germline CDR1 and CDR2: KGHSH and LQKENI. The CDR3 length is 19 residues. Trimming stripped 2 bases from V and 9 bases from J, with 32 bases between. The CDR3 loop reads CASSPRAESAGGRNSSQYF. The CDR3 DNA reads TGTGCCAGCTCACCAAGAGCGGAGTCGGCTGGTGGGAGGAACTCATCGCAGTACTTC.

V gene TRBV4-2 combines with J gene TRBJ1-5; D remains ambiguous. The germline gives CDR1 LGHNA, CDR2 YNFKEQ. The CDR3 spans 16 residues. V was clipped by 3 bases and J by 0 bases, with 12 bases between them. Written as DNA, the CDR3 is TGTGCCAGCAGCCAGACGGAGAGGGATAGCAATCAGCCCCAGCATTTT. The encoded protein is CASSQTERDSNQPQHF.

The chain combines TRBV14 with TRBJ2-7; perhaps TRBD1 as D (5 bases). From germline, CDR1 is SGHDN and CDR2 FVKESK. Trimming took off 8 bases at V and 1 base at J, with 24 bases between the two ends. The CDR3 is 17 residues long. CDR3 amino acids: CASRSSKRTGISYEQYF. CDR3 bases: TGTGCCAGCCGCTCCTCTAAACGCACAGGCATTTCCTACGAGCAGTACTTC.

This chain connects TRBV28 to TRBJ2-3; 9 nucleotides match TRBD1. The length of the CDR3 is 15 residues. Germline CDR1 MDHEN, CDR2 SYDVKM. V lost 6 bases and J lost 2; bases outside the gene matches: 6. The CDR3, as DNA: TGTGCCAGCAGGCCCGGGACAGGGTTCACAGATACGCAGTATTTT. Translating it yields CASRPGTGFTDTQYF.

This clonotype was recorded only once. The V call is TRBV20-1, the J call TRBJ2-3, with a tentative D call TRBD2 (6 bases). This CDR3 comprises 13 residues. Germline V gene data show CDR1 as DFQATT and CDR2 as SNEGSKA (reference sequence). Between the trimmed V and J ends, which lost 4 bases and 6 bases, there was a span of 14 bases. CDR3 DNA sequence: TGCAGTGCTAACGGGGGTCCCGTCGATACGCAGTATTTT. Its protein product is CSANGGPVDTQYF.

The V and J genes are TRBV19 and TRBJ1-1; perhaps TRBD1 as D (5 bases). Trimming pared 4 bases from V and 1 base from J, leaving 16 bases between. The CDR3 sequence is 16 residues long. Germline V CDR1 and CDR2: LNHDA, SQIVND (reference sequence). CDR3 residues: CASSSGPGGANTEAFF. The CDR3 DNA follows: TGTGCCAGTAGTAGCGGCCCCGGTGGGGCGAACACTGAAGCTTTCTTT.